A single sample gave rise to the 8 T cell receptor beta chains below, sequenced in a study of blood T cell repertoires in COVID-19. The protocol was immunoSEQ multiplex PCR, while the TCRdb copy is restricted to in-frame clones and leaves out a portion. Of 130,000 to 150,000 clones listed, roughly 80% are singletons. The sample taken for sequencing was peripheral blood. These receptors were collected from a human donor with acute or convalescent COVID-19. The donor label of this sample is uncertain.

This clone was seen more than once but under ten times. This chain links TRBV4-2 with TRBJ1-2; 7 bases align to TRBD1. The germline CDR1 and CDR2 sequences are LGHNA and YNFKEQ. The CDR3 spans 14 residues. V was pared by 0 bases and J by 6 bases, with 4 bases of the junction left unmatched. The CDR3: CASSQDTGEDGYTF. DNA of the CDR3: TGTGCCAGCAGCCAAGATACAGGGGAGGATGGCTACACCTTC.

V gene TRBV27 combines with J gene TRBJ1-5; D perhaps matches TRBD1 (5 bases). Germline V CDR1 and CDR2: MNHEY, SMNVEV (reference sequence). V was trimmed by 1 base and J by 6 bases, leaving 16 bases between them. There are 16 residues in the CDR3. The DNA for the CDR3 is TGTGCCAGCAGTTTATTTGGTCAGGGATTTCGTCAGCCCCAGCATTTT. It encodes CASSLFGQGFRQPQHF.

V and J are TRBV7-9 and TRBJ2-3; 8 bases map to TRBD2. Germline V gives CDR1 SEHNR, CDR2 FQNEAQ (reference sequence). The V and J ends lost 5 bases and 5 bases, in that order; junction bases with no gene match: 9. The CDR3 covers 15 residues. CDR3 region: CASSHPGGGRDTQYF. Here the CDR3 DNA reads TGTGCCAGCAGCCATCCCGGGGGGGGCCGAGATACGCAGTATTTT. Filled out from reference TRBV7-9 and TRBJ2-3, the complete variable domain reads DTGVSQNPRHKITKRGQNVTFRCDPISEHNRLYWYRQTLGQGPEFLTYFQNEAQLEKSRLLSDRFSAERPKGSFSTLEIQRTEQGDSAMYLCASSHPGGGRDTQYFGPGTRLTVL.

The chain couples TRBV27 to TRBJ2-7, with D tentatively TRBD2 (6 bases). Germline values: CDR1 MNHEY, CDR2 SMNVEV (reference sequence). The V end was cut by 6 bases, the J end by 4 bases, with 16 bases between. The CDR3 runs 14 residues. The DNA for the CDR3 is TGTGCCAGCAGGGTTGGAGGGAACCCTTACGAGCAGTACTTC. Amino acid sequence: CASRVGGNPYEQYF.

This sequence joins TRBV7-2 and TRBJ2-7; D remains unclear. CDR3 size: 14 residues. Germline assignment: CDR1 SGHTA and CDR2 FQGNSA. Trimming took 3 bases from V and 3 from J, leaving 12 bases between them. The CDR3 nucleotides read TGTGCCAGCAGCTTTGAGAGGCAGAACTACGAGCAGTACTTC. Protein: CASSFERQNYEQYF.

About this clone: Other DNA sequences in this sample translate to the same CDR3. J is TRBJ1-1 and V is TRBV18, with TRBD1 matching over 9 bases. The CDR3 consists of 15 residues. V lost 3 bases to trimming and J lost 1 base; unmatched junction nucleotides: 3. Germline V gene lookup returns CDR1 KGHSH and CDR2 LQKENI. CDR3 residues: CASSPRTGANTEAFF. The DNA for the CDR3 is TGTGCCAGCTCACCTCGGACAGGGGCGAACACTGAAGCTTTCTTT.

This clone came up once. The chain recombines TRBV5-6 with TRBJ2-1; TRBD2 matches 11 bases. The germline CDR1 and CDR2 sequences are SGHDT and YYEEEE. This CDR3 is built from 15 residues. The trim removed 3 bases at V and 8 bases at J, leaving 7 bases unmatched. CDR3 region: CASSSLAGGPDEQFF. CDR3 DNA sequence: TGTGCCAGCAGCTCATTAGCGGGGGGGCCAGATGAGCAGTTCTTC. Based on the CDR3 plus reference TRBV5-6 and TRBJ2-1, the full variable domain is DAGVTQSPTHLIKTRGQQVTLRCSPKSGHDTVSWYQQALGQGPQFIFQYYEEEERQRGNFPDRFSGHQFPNYSSELNVNALLLGDSALYLCASSSLAGGPDEQFFGPGTRLTVL.

V usage is TRBV6-5 and J usage is TRBJ1-5; possibly TRBD1 for D (6 bases). CDR1 is MNHEY and CDR2 is SVGAGI in the germline V gene. The CDR3 is made up of 14 amino acids. Trimming pared 6 bases from V and 5 bases from J, leaving 14 bases between. CDR3 DNA sequence: TGTGCCAGCAGCGAGGGGGGGACGTATCAGCCCCAGCATTTT. Its translation is CASSEGGTYQPQHF.